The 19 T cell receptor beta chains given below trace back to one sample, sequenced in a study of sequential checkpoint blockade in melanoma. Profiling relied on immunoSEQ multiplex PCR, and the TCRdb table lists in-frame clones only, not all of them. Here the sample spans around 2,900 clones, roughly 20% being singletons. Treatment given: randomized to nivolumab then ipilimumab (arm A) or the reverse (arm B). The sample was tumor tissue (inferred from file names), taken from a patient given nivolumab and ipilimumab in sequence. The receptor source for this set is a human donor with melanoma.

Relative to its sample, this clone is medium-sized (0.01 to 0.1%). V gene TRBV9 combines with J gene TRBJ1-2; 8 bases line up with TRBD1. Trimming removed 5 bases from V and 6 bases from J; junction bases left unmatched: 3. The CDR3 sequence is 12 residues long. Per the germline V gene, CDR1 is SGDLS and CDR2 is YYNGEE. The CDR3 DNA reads TGTGCCAGCAGGGACAGGGTACATGGCTACACCTTC. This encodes CASRDRVHGYTF. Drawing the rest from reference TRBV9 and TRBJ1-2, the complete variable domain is DSGVTQTPKHLITATGQRVTLRCSPRSGDLSVYWYQQSLDQGLQFLIQYYNGEERAKGNILERFSAQQFPDLHSELNLSSLELGDSALYFCASRDRVHGYTFGSGTRLTVV.

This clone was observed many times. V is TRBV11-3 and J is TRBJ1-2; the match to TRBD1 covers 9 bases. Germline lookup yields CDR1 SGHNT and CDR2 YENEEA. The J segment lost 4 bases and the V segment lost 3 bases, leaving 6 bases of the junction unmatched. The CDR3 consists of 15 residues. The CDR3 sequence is CASSLETGGSYGYTF. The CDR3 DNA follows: TGTGCCAGCAGCTTGGAGACAGGGGGAAGCTATGGCTACACCTTC.

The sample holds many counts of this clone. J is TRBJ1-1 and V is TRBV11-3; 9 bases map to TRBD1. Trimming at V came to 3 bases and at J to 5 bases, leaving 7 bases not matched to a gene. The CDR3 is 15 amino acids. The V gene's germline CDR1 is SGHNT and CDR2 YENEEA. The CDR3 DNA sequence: TGTGCCAGCAGCTTCCGACAGGGGGGGAGTACTGAAGCTTTCTTT. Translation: CASSFRQGGSTEAFF.

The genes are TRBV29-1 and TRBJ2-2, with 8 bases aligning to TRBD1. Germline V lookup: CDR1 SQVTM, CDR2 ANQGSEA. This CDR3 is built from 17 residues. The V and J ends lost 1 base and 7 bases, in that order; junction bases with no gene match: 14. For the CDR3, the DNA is TGCAGCGTTGAAGGGACCGGGACAGGTTTATATCACGGGGAGCTGTTTTTT. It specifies CSVEGTGTGLYHGELFF.

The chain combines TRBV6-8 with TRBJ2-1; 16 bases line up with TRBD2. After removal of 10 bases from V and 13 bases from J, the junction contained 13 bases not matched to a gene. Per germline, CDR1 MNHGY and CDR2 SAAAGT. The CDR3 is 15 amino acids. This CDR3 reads CAITSGTSGREGQFF. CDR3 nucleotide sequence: TGTGCCATCACCTCAGGGACTAGCGGGAGGGAGGGACAGTTCTTC.

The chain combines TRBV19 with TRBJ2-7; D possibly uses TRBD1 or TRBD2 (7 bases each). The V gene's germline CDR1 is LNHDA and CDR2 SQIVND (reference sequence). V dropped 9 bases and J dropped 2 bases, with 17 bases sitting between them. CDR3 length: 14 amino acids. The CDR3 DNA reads TGTGCCAGCGGGGGGACAGCCAAAACCTACGAGCAGTACTTC. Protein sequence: CASGGTAKTYEQYF.

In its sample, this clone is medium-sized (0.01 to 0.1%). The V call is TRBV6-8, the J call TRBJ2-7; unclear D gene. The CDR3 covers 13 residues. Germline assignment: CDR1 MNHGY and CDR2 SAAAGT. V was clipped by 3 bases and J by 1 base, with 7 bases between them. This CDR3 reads CASSYVDSYEQYF. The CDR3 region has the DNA TGTGCCAGCAGTTATGTGGATTCCTACGAGCAGTACTTC.

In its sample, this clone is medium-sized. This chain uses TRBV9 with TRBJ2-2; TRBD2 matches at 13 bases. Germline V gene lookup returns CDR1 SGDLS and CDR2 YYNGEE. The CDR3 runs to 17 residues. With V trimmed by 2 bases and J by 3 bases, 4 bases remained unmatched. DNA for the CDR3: TGTGCCAGCAGCGTCGGGACTAGCGGGGACGACACCGGGGAGCTGTTTTTT. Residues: CASSVGTSGDDTGELFF. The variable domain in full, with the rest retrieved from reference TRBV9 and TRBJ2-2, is DSGVTQTPKHLITATGQRVTLRCSPRSGDLSVYWYQQSLDQGLQFLIQYYNGEERAKGNILERFSAQQFPDLHSELNLSSLELGDSALYFCASSVGTSGDDTGELFFGEGSRLTVL.

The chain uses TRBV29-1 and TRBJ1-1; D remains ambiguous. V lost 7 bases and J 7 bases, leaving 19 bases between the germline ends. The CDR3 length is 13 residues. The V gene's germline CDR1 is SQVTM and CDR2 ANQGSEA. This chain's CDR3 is CSAIGQGPREAFF. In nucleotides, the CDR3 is TGCAGCGCCATAGGTCAAGGGCCTCGTGAAGCTTTCTTT.

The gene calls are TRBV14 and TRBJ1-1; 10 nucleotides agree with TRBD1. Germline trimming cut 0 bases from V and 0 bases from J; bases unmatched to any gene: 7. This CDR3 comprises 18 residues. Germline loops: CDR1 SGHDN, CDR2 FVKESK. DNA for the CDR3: TGTGCCAGCAGCCAAGATTCACGGGACAGGGGAATGAACACTGAAGCTTTCTTT. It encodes CASSQDSRDRGMNTEAFF.

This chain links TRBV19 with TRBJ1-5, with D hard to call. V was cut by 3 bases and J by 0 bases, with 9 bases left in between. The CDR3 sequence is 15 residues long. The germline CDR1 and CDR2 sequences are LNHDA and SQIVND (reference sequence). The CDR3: CASSIHRHSNQPQHF. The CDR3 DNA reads TGTGCCAGTAGTATTCACCGCCATAGCAATCAGCCCCAGCATTTT.

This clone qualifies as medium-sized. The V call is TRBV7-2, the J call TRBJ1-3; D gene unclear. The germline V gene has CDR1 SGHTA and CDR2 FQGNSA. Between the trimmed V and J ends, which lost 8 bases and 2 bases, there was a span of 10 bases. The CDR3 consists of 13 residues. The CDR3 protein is CASDPNAGNTIYF. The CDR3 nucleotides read TGTGCCAGCGACCCAAACGCTGGAAACACCATATATTTT.

The CDR3, as DNA: TGTGCCAGCAGTTACTCGCCAGGGGGGAACACTGAAGCTTTCTTT. This codes for CASSYSPGGNTEAFF. V is TRBV6-8 and J is TRBJ1-1; 7 nucleotides match TRBD1. Germline CDR1 MNHGY, CDR2 SAAAGT. The CDR3 consists of 15 residues. The J segment lost 1 base and the V segment lost 0 bases, leaving 2 bases of the junction unmatched.

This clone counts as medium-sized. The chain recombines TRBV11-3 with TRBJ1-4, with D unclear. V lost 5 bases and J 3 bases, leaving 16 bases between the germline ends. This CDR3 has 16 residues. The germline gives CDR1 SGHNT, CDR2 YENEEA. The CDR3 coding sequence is TGTGCCAGCAGCGCCGGGTCGGGCGCGGCTAATGAAAAACTGTTTTTT. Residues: CASSAGSGAANEKLFF.

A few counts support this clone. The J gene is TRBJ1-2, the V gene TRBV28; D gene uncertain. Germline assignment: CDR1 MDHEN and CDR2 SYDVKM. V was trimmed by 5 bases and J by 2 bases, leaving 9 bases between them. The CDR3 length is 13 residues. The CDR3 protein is CASSPPLNYGYTF. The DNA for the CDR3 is TGTGCCAGCAGTCCGCCCTTGAACTATGGCTACACCTTC.

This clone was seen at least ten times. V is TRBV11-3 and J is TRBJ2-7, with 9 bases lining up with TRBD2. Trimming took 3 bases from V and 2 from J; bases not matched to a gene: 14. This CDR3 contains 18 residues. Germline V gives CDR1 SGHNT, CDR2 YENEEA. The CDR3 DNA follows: TGTGCCAGCAGCTTGAGGCCCCCCCGGGCGGGGGGGCCCTACGAGCAGTACTTC. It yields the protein CASSLRPPRAGGPYEQYF.

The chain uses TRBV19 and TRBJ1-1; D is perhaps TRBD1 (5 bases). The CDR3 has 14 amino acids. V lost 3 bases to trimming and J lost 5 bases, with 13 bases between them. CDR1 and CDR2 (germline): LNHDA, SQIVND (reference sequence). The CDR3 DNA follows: TGTGCCAGTAGTATCGTGGGGGGAGGGACTGAAGCTTTCTTT. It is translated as CASSIVGGGTEAFF.

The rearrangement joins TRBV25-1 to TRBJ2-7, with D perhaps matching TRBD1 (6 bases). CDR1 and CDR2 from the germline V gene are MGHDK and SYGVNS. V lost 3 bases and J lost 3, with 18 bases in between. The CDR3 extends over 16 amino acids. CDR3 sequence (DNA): TGTGCCAGCAGTGAGTCCCTCGGGACACGATACTACGAGCAGTACTTC. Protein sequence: CASSESLGTRYYEQYF.

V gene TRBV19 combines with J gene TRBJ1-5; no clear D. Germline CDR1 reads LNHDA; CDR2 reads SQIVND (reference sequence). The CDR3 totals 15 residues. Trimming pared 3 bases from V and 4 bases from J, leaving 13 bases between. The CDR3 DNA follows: TGTGCCAGTAGTATTCTCCCAGCGTCTAATCAGCCCCAGCATTTT. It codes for CASSILPASNQPQHF. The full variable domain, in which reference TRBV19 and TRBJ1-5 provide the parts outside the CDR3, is DGGITQSPKYLFRKEGQNVTLSCEQNLNHDAMYWYRQDPGQGLRLIYYSQIVNDFQKGDIAEGYSVSREKKESFPLTVTSAQKNPTAFYLCASSILPASNQPQHFGDGTRLSIL.